This entry describes one TCR beta chain. Its antigen is not known. Graft donor-derived T-allo10 cells were described as host-alloantigen-specific, anergic, and alloantigen-specifically suppressive. Per germline, CDR1 SQVTM and CDR2 ANQGSEA. The V end was cut by 5 bases, the J end by 3 bases, with 17 bases between. This CDR3 is 14 amino acids long. This sample is part of a study of type 1 regulatory T cells. As for the study in general: T-allo10 is a Tr1-enriched, alloantigen-specific CD4 T cell product made in vitro.

A single record per CDR3 protein comes from TCRdb applying MiXCR to the reads. This sample has about 24,000 distinct CDR3 sequences; around 70% occur once, and the top ten carry roughly 13%. This chain joins TRBV29-1 and TRBJ2-7; tentatively, D is TRBD2 (6 bases). The clonotype originates from a human donor in good health. Material for sequencing was cultured T cells, either the whole culture or a sorted T cell fraction (not recorded which). Indicated subset: Tr1-enriched cell product generated in vitro against host alloantigens. CDR3 region: CSVPRDSGNYEQYF. The CDR3, as DNA: TGCAGCGTTCCCCGTGATAGCGGAAACTACGAGCAGTACTTC.